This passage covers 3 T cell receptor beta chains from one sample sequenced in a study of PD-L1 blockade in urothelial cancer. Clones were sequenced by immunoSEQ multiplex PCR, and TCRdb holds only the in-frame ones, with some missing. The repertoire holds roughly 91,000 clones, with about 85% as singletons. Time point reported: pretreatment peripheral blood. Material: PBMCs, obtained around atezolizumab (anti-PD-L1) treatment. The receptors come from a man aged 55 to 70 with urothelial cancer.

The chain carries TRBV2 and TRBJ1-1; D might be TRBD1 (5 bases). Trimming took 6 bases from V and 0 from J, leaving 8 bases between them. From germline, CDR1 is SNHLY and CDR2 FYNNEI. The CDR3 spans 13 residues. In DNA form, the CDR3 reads TGTGCCAGCAGGGTCAGGGTGAACACTGAAGCTTTCTTT. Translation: CASRVRVNTEAFF.

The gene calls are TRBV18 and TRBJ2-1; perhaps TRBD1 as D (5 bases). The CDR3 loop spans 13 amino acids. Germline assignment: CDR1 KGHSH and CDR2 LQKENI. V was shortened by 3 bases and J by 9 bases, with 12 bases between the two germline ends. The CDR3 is CASSPAGPSEQFF. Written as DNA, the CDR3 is TGTGCCAGCTCACCTGCAGGGCCATCTGAGCAGTTCTTC. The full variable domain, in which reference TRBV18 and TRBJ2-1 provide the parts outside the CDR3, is NAGVMQNPRHLVRRRGQEARLRCSPMKGHSHVYWYRQLPEEGLKFMVYLQKENIIDESGMPKERFSAEFPKEGPSILRIQQVVRGDSAAYFCASSPAGPSEQFFGPGTRLTVL.

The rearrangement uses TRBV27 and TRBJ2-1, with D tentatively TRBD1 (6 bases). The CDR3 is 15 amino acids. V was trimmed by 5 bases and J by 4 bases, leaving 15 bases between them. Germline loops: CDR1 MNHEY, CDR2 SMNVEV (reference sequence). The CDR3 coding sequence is TGTGCCAGCAGTCTCGGACAGAACGTATACAATGAGCAGTTCTTC. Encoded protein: CASSLGQNVYNEQFF.